The rows below give T cell receptor beta chains drawn from one sample of a study of blood T cell repertoires in COVID-19. The data were produced by immunoSEQ multiplex PCR, yet TCRdb's version contains in-frame clones alone and is incomplete. The sample lists about 230,000 clones, more than 75% seen once, with roughly 10% in the top ten. The sequencing sample was made of peripheral blood. The receptor source for this set is a man in his fifties with COVID-19, enrolled during active disease. Each CDR3 is given without its conserved first and last residue. D genes are given only for firm matches.

J: TRBJ1-5; D: .; V: TRBV19; CDR3: ASGATGGQNQPQH
J: TRBJ1-5; D: TRBD1; V: TRBV10-1; CDR3: ASTPTTGLNQPQH
J: TRBJ2-1; D: TRBD1; V: TRBV5-4; CDR3: ASSLAGTGGADEQF
J: TRBJ1-2; D: TRBD1; V: TRBV7-8; CDR3: ASSYQGQGVYGYT
J: TRBJ2-2; D: .; V: TRBV4-3; CDR3: ASSQDTSWLDTGELF
J: TRBJ1-6; D: TRBD1; V: TRBV6-2/TRBV6-3; CDR3: ASSPDRVSPLH
J: TRBJ2-7; D: TRBD1; V: TRBV6-6; CDR3: ASRKTGDLYEQY
J: TRBJ2-1; D: .; V: TRBV27; CDR3: ATALSANEQF
J: TRBJ2-3; D: TRBD2; V: TRBV6-4; CDR3: ASSEGTSGENTQY
J: TRBJ2-2; D: TRBD2; V: TRBV5-4; CDR3: ASSLGGTSGGTGELF
J: TRBJ1-1; D: .; V: TRBV30; CDR3: AWSVISDTEAF
J: TRBJ1-5; D: TRBD1; V: TRBV5-6; CDR3: ASSSSGQVPNQPQH
J: TRBJ1-1; D: .; V: TRBV27; CDR3: ASRSGRRDTEAF
J: TRBJ2-1; D: .; V: TRBV27; CDR3: ASGLRNEQF
J: TRBJ1-2; D: TRBD1; V: TRBV6-5; CDR3: ASRDRPSYGYT
J: TRBJ2-1; D: TRBD2; V: TRBV7-3; CDR3: ASSFVGGGPDEQF
J: TRBJ1-2; D: .; V: TRBV19; CDR3: ASSIGAGDDNYGYT
J: TRBJ2-5; D: TRBD2; V: TRBV19; CDR3: ASSLSGIGETQY
J: TRBJ1-5; D: .; V: TRBV6-2/TRBV6-3; CDR3: ASSNDRLNQPQH
J: TRBJ2-2; D: .; V: TRBV27; CDR3: ASSFQGNTGELF
J: TRBJ1-6; D: .; V: TRBV7-8; CDR3: ASSPRPGYSPLH
J: TRBJ2-1; D: .; V: TRBV7-9; CDR3: AGRDSYNEQF
J: TRBJ1-4; D: TRBD1; V: TRBV15; CDR3: ATSTGTGDEKLF
J: TRBJ2-6; D: .; V: TRBV7-9; CDR3: ASRLGGGSGANVLT
J: TRBJ2-5; D: .; V: TRBV5-4; CDR3: ASSFPSRVQETQY
J: TRBJ2-1; D: TRBD2; V: TRBV2; CDR3: ASSLFSGSNYNEQF
J: TRBJ1-3; D: .; V: TRBV4-2; CDR3: ASSQDMTARNTIY
J: TRBJ2-7; D: .; V: TRBV27; CDR3: ASRRETGSRAYEQY
J: TRBJ1-5; D: TRBD1; V: TRBV6-2/TRBV6-3; CDR3: ASSRQGGSNQPQH
J: TRBJ1-6; D: TRBD1; V: TRBV10-3; CDR3: AISDPTGLRVNSPLH
J: TRBJ1-6; D: .; V: TRBV6-5; CDR3: ASGRGNSPLH
J: TRBJ2-1; D: .; V: TRBV27; CDR3: ASSPDGALVNEQF
J: TRBJ2-1; D: .; V: TRBV5-5; CDR3: ASSLVVYNEQF
J: TRBJ2-6; D: .; V: TRBV5-4; CDR3: ASSWDGGSGANVLT